The 19 T cell receptor beta chains below all came from one sample that was sequenced in a study of blood T cell repertoires in COVID-19. The method was immunoSEQ multiplex PCR; TCRdb's version includes in-frame clones alone and lacks a portion of them. The table has around 95,000 clones, just under 80% seen once. The sample consisted of peripheral blood. These receptors were obtained from a man between 65 and 85 years old with active or convalescent COVID-19.

The CDR3 region is CASSLDREGYGYTF. In nucleotides, the CDR3 is TGTGCCAGCAGCTTGGACAGGGAGGGCTATGGCTACACCTTC. The genes are TRBV5-4 and TRBJ1-2; a possible D gene is TRBD1 (6 bases). Germline V gene sequence: CDR1 SGHNT, CDR2 YYREEE (reference sequence). With 0 bases removed from V and 4 bases from J, the gap between germline ends came to 10 bases. This CDR3 is built from 14 residues.

J is TRBJ2-3 and V is TRBV10-3, with TRBD2 matching over 14 bases. The V gene end was trimmed by 6 bases and the J gene end by 3 bases; junction bases not matched to a gene: 5. There are 16 residues in the CDR3. The germline gives CDR1 ENHRY, CDR2 SYGVKD. For the CDR3, the DNA is TGTGCCATCAGGAAGACTAGCGGGAGGGCGACAGATACGCAGTATTTT. It yields the protein CAIRKTSGRATDTQYF.

The V gene is TRBV11-1, the J gene TRBJ1-1; no reliable D call. The CDR3 extends over 15 amino acids. Germline V gene sequence: CDR1 SGHAT, CDR2 FQDESV (reference sequence). Between the trimmed V and J ends, which lost 1 base and 6 bases, there was a span of 15 bases. The CDR3 nucleotides read TGTGCCAGCAGCTTAGGCGCTAACCCACGGGCTGAAGCTTTCTTT. This sequence encodes CASSLGANPRAEAFF. Supplemented by reference TRBV11-1 and TRBJ1-1, the full variable domain reads EAEVAQSPRYKITEKSQAVAFWCDPISGHATLYWYRQILGQGPELLVQFQDESVVDDSQLPKDRFSAERLKGVDSTLKIQPAELGDSAMYLCASSLGANPRAEAFFGQGTRLTVV.

The CDR3 DNA is TGCGCCAGCAGCCAAGAAGGACAGGGCCCTAATTTTCCCCAGCATTTT. Translating it yields CASSQEGQGPNFPQHF. The chain has TRBV4-1 and TRBJ1-5; 8 bases map to TRBD1. The ends lost 0 bases at V and 10 bases at J; junction bases unmatched: 11. CDR3 length equals 16 residues. Germline CDR1 reads MGHRA; CDR2 reads YSYEKL.

The rearrangement uses TRBV14 and TRBJ2-5; 14 bases map to TRBD2. Germline CDR1 reads SGHDN; CDR2 reads FVKESK. V shed 4 bases and J 5 bases; nucleotides not matched to a gene: 3. The CDR3 length is 15 residues. The CDR3 DNA reads as TGTGCCAGCAGCCCGGGACTAGCGGGAGCTGAGACCCAGTACTTC. Translation: CASSPGLAGAETQYF.

This clone has just a few counts. This chain uses TRBV18 with TRBJ2-7; maybe TRBD2 (6 bases). This CDR3 has 14 residues. Trimming removed 0 bases from V and 7 bases from J, with 13 bases in between. CDR1 and CDR2 from the germline V gene are KGHSH and LQKENI. CDR3 nucleotide sequence: TGTGCCAGCTCACCACCGACTTTGGGGGGTGAGCAGTACTTC. This sequence encodes CASSPPTLGGEQYF.

This clone was seen a single time. The J gene is TRBJ2-3, the V gene TRBV7-6, with 7 bases fitting TRBD2. The CDR3 covers 16 residues. The germline V gene encodes CDR1 SGHVS and CDR2 FNYEAQ. Trimming at V came to 5 bases and at J to 0 bases, leaving 8 bases not matched to a gene. CDR3 loop: CASSPSRAGSTDTQYF. DNA of the CDR3: TGTGCCAGCAGCCCCAGCAGAGCGGGGAGCACAGATACGCAGTATTTT.

The chain couples TRBV5-1 to TRBJ1-1; D is uncertain. This CDR3 contains 15 residues. Germline V gives CDR1 SGHRS, CDR2 YFSETQ. Trimming took off 7 bases at V and 2 bases at J, with 18 bases between the two ends. The CDR3 sequence: CASLPEAGLNTEAFF. Written as DNA, the CDR3 is TGCGCCAGCTTACCCGAGGCGGGCCTTAACACTGAAGCTTTCTTT.

This clone came up a few times. The chain couples TRBV28 to TRBJ1-6; 8 bases are shared with TRBD1. The trim removed 3 bases at V and 8 bases at J, leaving 9 bases unmatched. The CDR3 sequence is 16 residues long. Germline CDR1 reads MDHEN; CDR2 reads SYDVKM. The CDR3 sequence: CASSFQGALGDSPLHF. The CDR3 coding sequence is TGTGCCAGCAGTTTCCAGGGGGCATTAGGAGATTCACCCCTCCACTTT.

The V call is TRBV6-5, the J call TRBJ1-5; 7 bases align to TRBD1. The CDR3 has 13 amino acids. The germline V gene has CDR1 MNHEY and CDR2 SVGAGI. With V trimmed by 8 bases and J by 11 bases, 12 bases remained unmatched. CDR3 sequence: CASRTGQSLAQHF. The CDR3 nucleotides read TGTGCCAGCCGGACGGGACAGAGCCTGGCCCAGCATTTT.

This clone appeared a single time. The V and J genes are TRBV27 and TRBJ1-5; D is perhaps TRBD1 (5 bases). Germline-derived CDR1 and CDR2 are MNHEY and SMNVEV (reference sequence). With 8 bases removed from V and 1 base from J, the gap between germline ends came to 9 bases. The CDR3 runs 13 residues. The CDR3 region has the DNA TGTGCCAGCCGGGGGGGGAGCAATCAGCCCCAGCATTTT. Amino acids: CASRGGSNQPQHF.

This clone has more than one count but fewer than ten. The CDR3 loop reads CASSVAEGVSEKLFF. CDR3 in DNA: TGTGCCAGCAGCGTAGCTGAGGGGGTCTCGGAAAAACTGTTTTTT. The V gene is TRBV9, the J gene TRBJ1-4, with D perhaps matching TRBD1 (6 bases). With 0 bases removed from V and 8 bases from J, the gap between germline ends came to 14 bases. Germline V gene lookup returns CDR1 SGDLS and CDR2 YYNGEE. The CDR3 extends over 15 amino acids.

The V call is TRBV15, the J call TRBJ1-6; tentative D call: TRBD1 (5 bases). The CDR3 has 18 residues. Trimming took off 1 base at V and 7 bases at J, with 20 bases between the two ends. Looked up from germline, CDR1 is LNHNV and CDR2 is YYDKDF (reference sequence). The CDR3 DNA reads as TGTGCCACCAGCAGAGGGTTGTGGAGAAGGGGCCAAAATTCACCCCTCCACTTT. Translating it yields CATSRGLWRRGQNSPLHF.

The chain combines TRBV7-8 with TRBJ2-7; D is uncertain. Trimming removed 3 bases at V and 0 bases at J, with 9 bases between. The CDR3 length is 14 residues. CDR1 is SGHVS, CDR2 FQNEAQ, per germline. CDR3 nucleotides: TGTGCCAGCAGCTTCCGCCTCAGCTCCTACGAGCAGTACTTC. Amino acid sequence: CASSFRLSSYEQYF. Complete variable domain (other parts from reference TRBV7-8 and TRBJ2-7): GAGVSQSPRYKVAKRGQDVALRCDPISGHVSLFWYQQALGQGPEFLTYFQNEAQLDKSGLPSDRFFAERPEGSVSTLKIQRTQQEDSAVYLCASSFRLSSYEQYFGPGTRLTVT.

DNA for the CDR3: TGTGCCAGTAGTATATGGATAGGACAGGGCAATCAGCCCCAGCATTTT. It codes for CASSIWIGQGNQPQHF. The chain employs TRBV19 and TRBJ1-5, with 7 bases that match TRBD1. V gave up 2 bases and J gave up 2 bases; unmatched junction bases: 6. The germline gives CDR1 LNHDA, CDR2 SQIVND (reference sequence). There are 16 residues in the CDR3.

CDR3 protein: CASSEAATGGNQPQHF. CDR3 bases: TGTGCCAGCAGTGAAGCGGCGACAGGGGGCAATCAGCCCCAGCATTTT. The gene calls are TRBV6-1 and TRBJ1-5, with 8 nucleotides matching TRBD1. Trimming at V came to 0 bases and at J to 2 bases, leaving 3 bases not matched to a gene. Germline V CDR1 and CDR2: MNHNS, SASEGT. The CDR3 runs 16 residues.

This chain joins TRBV6-6 and TRBJ1-1; the match to TRBD1 covers 7 bases. Germline assignment: CDR1 MNHNY and CDR2 SVGAGI (reference sequence). This CDR3 region has 13 residues. The V and J ends lost 5 bases and 6 bases, in that order; junction bases with no gene match: 6. The CDR3, as DNA: TGTGCCAGCAGTCAACAGGGGACCGCTGAAGCTTTCTTT. This codes for CASSQQGTAEAFF.

The chain carries TRBV4-2 and TRBJ2-1; 7 bases align to TRBD2. Germline V gives CDR1 LGHNA, CDR2 YNFKEQ. This CDR3 is 15 amino acids long. The trim removed 1 base at V and 7 bases at J, leaving 7 bases unmatched. The CDR3 sequence: CASSQGLAGVNEQFF. The CDR3 nucleotides are TGTGCCAGCAGCCAAGGCTTGGCGGGAGTAAATGAGCAGTTCTTC.

This sequence joins TRBV6-2 or TRBV6-3 and TRBJ1-4, with D unresolved. With 6 bases removed from V and 10 bases from J, the gap between germline ends came to 18 bases. CDR3 length: 14 residues. Looked up from germline, CDR1 is MNHEY and CDR2 is SVGEGT. CDR3: CASSEQGTSGKLFF. DNA of the CDR3: TGTGCCAGCAGCGAGCAAGGAACGAGCGGAAAACTGTTTTTT.